One and the same sample provided the 18 T cell receptor beta chains below, sequenced in a study of blood T cell repertoires in COVID-19. Sequencing used immunoSEQ multiplex PCR; TCRdb keeps in-frame clones, though not all of them. The sample lists about 39,000 clones; approximately 79% were seen once. The sample comprised peripheral blood. Source of these receptors: a man aged 70 or older with acute or convalescent COVID-19.

This clone was counted a single time. The genes are TRBV28 and TRBJ1-4; D is perhaps TRBD1 (5 bases). Deletions cut 1 base from V and 7 bases from J, with 10 bases between. Germline CDR1 MDHEN, CDR2 SYDVKM. The CDR3 totals 14 residues. CDR3 sequence reads: CASSLFAGREKLFF. CDR3 sequence (DNA): TGTGCCAGCAGTTTATTCGCAGGGCGTGAAAAACTGTTTTTT.

The chain recombines TRBV9 with TRBJ2-7; maybe TRBD1 (7 bases). Per germline, CDR1 SGDLS and CDR2 YYNGEE. Trimming cost V 4 bases and J 4 bases, with 18 bases left between them. The length of the CDR3 is 15 residues. CDR3 DNA sequence: TGTGCCAGCAGCAGGGGGCCGGAGGGCCTTTACGAGCAGTACTTC. Protein product: CASSRGPEGLYEQYF.

The J gene is TRBJ2-1, the V gene TRBV7-8; 7 nucleotides line up with TRBD1. This CDR3 spans 21 amino acids. V lost 5 bases, J lost 2 bases, and 24 bases stayed unmatched. The germline CDR1 and CDR2 sequences are SGHVS and FQNEAQ. The CDR3 region is CASSAQGGRQFEGAPYNEQFF. CDR3 DNA: TGTGCCAGCAGCGCCCAAGGGGGCAGACAGTTTGAGGGGGCCCCCTACAATGAGCAGTTCTTC.

This clone was observed a handful of times. The genes are TRBV18 and TRBJ2-3; 7 bases are a match to TRBD2. V lost 4 bases to trimming and J lost 0 bases; unmatched junction nucleotides: 4. This CDR3 is 15 amino acids long. The germline gives CDR1 KGHSH, CDR2 LQKENI. The CDR3, as DNA: TGTGCCAGCTCACTCTCTAGCGGTAGCACAGATACGCAGTATTTT. It is translated as CASSLSSGSTDTQYF.

The V call is TRBV4-3, the J call TRBJ2-7; 8 bases line up with TRBD1. The V segment lost 6 bases and the J segment 1 base; nucleotides outside the gene matches: 11. This CDR3 has 16 amino acids. The germline gives CDR1 LGHNA, CDR2 YSLEER. The CDR3 bases are TGCGCCAGCAGACCCCCCCGGGACAGGCGTTCCTACGAGCAGTACTTC. Translation: CASRPPRDRRSYEQYF.

The table lists this clone with a count of one. This chain uses TRBV28 with TRBJ2-5; possible D gene TRBD1, 7 bases. Germline V CDR1 and CDR2: MDHEN, SYDVKM. V was shortened by 6 bases and J by 5 bases, with 22 bases between the two germline ends. This CDR3 has 16 residues. CDR3 DNA: TGTGCCAGCAGCCCCGGGCCAGGGGGAGGTTGGGAGACCCAGTACTTC. This gives the protein CASSPGPGGGWETQYF.

V and J are TRBV19 and TRBJ2-7; 7 bases map to TRBD2. The CDR3 spans 14 residues. The germline gives CDR1 LNHDA, CDR2 SQIVND (reference sequence). With V trimmed by 7 bases and J by 6 bases, 12 bases remained unmatched. CDR3 region: CASMGGTADGEQYF. The DNA for the CDR3 is TGTGCCAGTATGGGAGGGACGGCAGATGGCGAGCAGTACTTC.

This clone was observed a single time. The chain employs TRBV19 and TRBJ2-1; the D gene is possibly TRBD1 (6 bases). CDR3 length: 17 residues. Trimming pared 1 base from V and 2 bases from J, leaving 15 bases between. Germline CDR1 is LNHDA and CDR2 is SQIVND (reference sequence). Here the CDR3 reads CASSIGRTVSTYNEQFF. CDR3 nucleotide sequence: TGTGCCAGTAGTATAGGGCGGACAGTAAGTACCTACAATGAGCAGTTCTTC.

The chain is built from TRBV7-2 and TRBJ2-7; tentative D call: TRBD2 (5 bases). V was pared by 0 bases and J by 4 bases, with 7 bases between. CDR1 is SGHTA, CDR2 FQGNSA, per germline. The CDR3 runs to 13 residues. CDR3 protein: CASSLAGEYEQYF. As DNA, the CDR3 is TGTGCCAGCAGCTTAGCGGGAGAATACGAGCAGTACTTC. The variable domain in full, completed from reference TRBV7-2 and TRBJ2-7, reads GAGVSQSPSNKVTEKGKDVELRCDPISGHTALYWYRQSLGQGLEFLIYFQGNSAPDKSGLPSDRFSAERTGGSVSTLTIQRTQQEDSAVYLCASSLAGEYEQYFGPGTRLTVT.

V is TRBV6-2 or TRBV6-3 and J is TRBJ2-7, with no clear D. V gave up 6 bases and J gave up 3 bases, with 12 bases separating them. The length of the CDR3 is 13 residues. Germline V lookup: CDR1 MNHEY, CDR2 SVGEGT. The CDR3 DNA is TGTGCCAGCAGCCCACGGGTAAACTACGAGCAGTACTTC. Protein: CASSPRVNYEQYF.

The chain uses TRBV11-2 and TRBJ2-1, with TRBD2 matching over 8 bases. Germline V gene lookup returns CDR1 SGHAT and CDR2 FQNNGV. This CDR3 is built from 18 residues. With V trimmed by 5 bases and J by 0 bases, 12 bases remained unmatched. CDR3 protein: CASSPWTSPLSSYNEQFF. The CDR3 DNA reads as TGTGCCAGCAGCCCCTGGACTAGCCCACTAAGCTCCTACAATGAGCAGTTCTTC.

The V and J genes are TRBV12-3 or TRBV12-4 and TRBJ2-3, with D possibly matching TRBD2 (5 bases). This CDR3 is built from 12 residues. V was shortened by 6 bases and J by 4 bases, with 8 bases between the two germline ends. The CDR3 sequence: CASSGGADTQYF. The DNA of the CDR3 is TGTGCCAGCAGCGGAGGCGCAGATACGCAGTATTTT.

J is TRBJ1-5 and V is TRBV19; D may be TRBD1 (6 bases). The CDR3 is made up of 15 amino acids. Germline lookup yields CDR1 LNHDA and CDR2 SQIVND (reference sequence). V lost 2 bases and J lost 4, with 12 bases in between. DNA of the CDR3: TGTGCCAGTAGTATAACAGGGTGGGTAAATCAGCCCCAGCATTTT. Protein: CASSITGWVNQPQHF.

The chain is built from TRBV7-8 and TRBJ2-1; D remains unclear. Per germline, CDR1 SGHVS and CDR2 FQNEAQ. Trimming left V 3 bases short and J 6 bases short, with 9 bases between. This CDR3 comprises 13 residues. The CDR3 region has the DNA TGTGCCAGCAGCTTGGGCCTTTCCAATGAGCAGTTCTTC. This sequence encodes CASSLGLSNEQFF.

This clone was observed a few times. The chain joins TRBV6-6 to TRBJ1-6; TRBD1 agrees at 7 bases. There are 13 residues in the CDR3. From germline, CDR1 is MNHNY and CDR2 SVGAGI (reference sequence). V was pared by 2 bases and J by 10 bases, with 2 bases of the junction left unmatched. Here the CDR3 reads CASSYGTESPLHF. The CDR3 nucleotides are TGTGCCAGCAGTTACGGGACAGAATCACCCCTCCACTTT.

The chain joins TRBV28 to TRBJ1-4; D is ambiguous. This CDR3 is built from 15 residues. The V and J ends lost 7 bases and 6 bases respectively, with 18 bases between them. CDR1 and CDR2 (germline): MDHEN, SYDVKM. CDR3 sequence (DNA): TGTGCCAGCAACGGAGTTGCCGGAGGGCATGAAAAACTGTTTTTT. This codes for CASNGVAGGHEKLFF.

V is TRBV4-3 and J is TRBJ1-1; D ambiguous. Trimming cost V 0 bases and J 2 bases, with 7 bases left between them. The CDR3 is made up of 14 amino acids. From germline, CDR1 is LGHNA and CDR2 YSLEER. The DNA of the CDR3 is TGCGCCAGCAGCCAAGATCTAGGTAACACTGAAGCTTTCTTT. This sequence encodes CASSQDLGNTEAFF.

This chain connects TRBV6-5 to TRBJ1-1; maybe TRBD1 (5 bases). Germline CDR1 MNHEY, CDR2 SVGAGI. The CDR3 is 14 residues long. V lost 0 bases to trimming and J lost 0 bases, with 5 bases between them. This chain's CDR3 is CASSYSRVNTEAFF. In DNA, the CDR3 is TGTGCCAGCAGTTACTCCAGGGTGAACACTGAAGCTTTCTTT.